Listed below are T cell receptor beta chains from one sample, sequenced in a study of T cell repertoires in aging, cancer and after chemotherapy. TCRdb re-called the multiplex PCR reads with MiXCR, one entry per CDR3 protein. The profile shows 2,000 or so distinct CDR3 sequences, about 61% of them singletons. Material: blood. These receptors originate from a human donor with a solid tumor. Both conserved end residues are part of each CDR3. The D gene is left open where the match is weak.

d_call j_call v_call cdr3_aa cdr3_nt
- TRBJ2-7 TRBV5-1 CASSRRGGEQYF TGTGCCAGCAGCCGCAGGGGCGGCGAGCAGTACTTC
- TRBJ2-7 TRBV29-1 CGYYVYSYEQYF TGCGGGTACTATGTCTACTCCTACGAGCAGTACTTC
- TRBJ1-1 TRBV7-9 CASSLGGGTYRNTEAFF TGTGCCAGCAGCTTAGGAGGAGGAACCTACCGGAACACTGAAGCTTTCTTT
- TRBJ1-2 TRBV20-1 CSASGQTYGYTF TGCAGTGCTAGCGGACAGACCTATGGCTACACCTTC
- TRBJ2-5 TRBV28 CASSDSGFAGETQYF TGTGCCAGCAGTGATTCGGGTTTTGCGGGAGAGACCCAGTACTTC
- TRBJ1-1 TRBV18 CASSPPMTSTTTEAFF TGTGCCAGCTCACCACCGATGACATCAACGACCACTGAAGCTTTCTTT
TRBD2 TRBJ2-1 TRBV7-2 CASSLAQLAGPNEQFF TGTGCCAGCAGCTTAGCGCAACTAGCGGGGCCCAATGAGCAGTTCTTC
- TRBJ2-3 TRBV20-1 CSASGATQYF TGCAGTGCTAGTGGGGCTACGCAGTATTTT
- TRBJ2-5 TRBV5-1 CASISPTETQYF TGCGCCAGCATATCCCCCACAGAGACCCAGTACTTC
TRBD1 TRBJ2-6 TRBV6-5 CASSPTGIPNVLTF TGTGCCAGCAGCCCGACAGGGATCCCCAACGTCCTGACTTTC